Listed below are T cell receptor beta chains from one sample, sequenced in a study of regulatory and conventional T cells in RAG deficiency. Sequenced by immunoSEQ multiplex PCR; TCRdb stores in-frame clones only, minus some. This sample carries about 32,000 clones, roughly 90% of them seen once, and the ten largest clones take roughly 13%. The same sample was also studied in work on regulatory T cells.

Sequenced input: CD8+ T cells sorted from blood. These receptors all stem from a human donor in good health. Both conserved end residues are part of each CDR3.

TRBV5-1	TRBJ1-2	CASTLSEPYGYTF
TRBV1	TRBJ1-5	CTSSQPRDRLNQPQHF
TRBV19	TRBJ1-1	CASRGVMNTEAFF
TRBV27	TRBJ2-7	CARNRASSYEQYF
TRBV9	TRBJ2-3	CASSEDGFTDTQYF
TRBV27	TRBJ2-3	CASSFTVTDTQYF
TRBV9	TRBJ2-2	CASSVAGELFF
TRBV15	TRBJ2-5	CATSRNSQETQYF
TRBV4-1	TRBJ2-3	CASSQVILASDTQYF
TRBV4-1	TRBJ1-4	CASRPGGAAPNEKLFF
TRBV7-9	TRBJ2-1	CASSMVLAGADNEQFF
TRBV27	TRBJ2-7	CASSPPTGGRGQYF
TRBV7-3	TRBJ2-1	CASSLSGGYNEQFF
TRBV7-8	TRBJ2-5	CASSLNPTSGSQETQYF
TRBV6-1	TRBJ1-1	CASSEQKASFF
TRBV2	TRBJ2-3	CASSELGGLAGGTDTQYF
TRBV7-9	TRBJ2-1	CASSRGIDEQFF
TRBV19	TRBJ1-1	CASSLHQNTEAFF
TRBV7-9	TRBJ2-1	CASSFSGLADEQFF
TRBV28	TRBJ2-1	CASSLGLRRTSGFSYNEQFF
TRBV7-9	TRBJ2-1	CASSLGPTAGSSYNEQFF
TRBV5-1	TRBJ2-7	CASSLGYISTYEQYF
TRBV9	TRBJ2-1	CASSVGRGTTYNEQFF
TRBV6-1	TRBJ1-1	CASSDSVNTEAFF
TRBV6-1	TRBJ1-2	CASRLGDNYGYTF
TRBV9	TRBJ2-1	CASSVTSGRSNEQFF
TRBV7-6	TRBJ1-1	CASSSGQAEAFF